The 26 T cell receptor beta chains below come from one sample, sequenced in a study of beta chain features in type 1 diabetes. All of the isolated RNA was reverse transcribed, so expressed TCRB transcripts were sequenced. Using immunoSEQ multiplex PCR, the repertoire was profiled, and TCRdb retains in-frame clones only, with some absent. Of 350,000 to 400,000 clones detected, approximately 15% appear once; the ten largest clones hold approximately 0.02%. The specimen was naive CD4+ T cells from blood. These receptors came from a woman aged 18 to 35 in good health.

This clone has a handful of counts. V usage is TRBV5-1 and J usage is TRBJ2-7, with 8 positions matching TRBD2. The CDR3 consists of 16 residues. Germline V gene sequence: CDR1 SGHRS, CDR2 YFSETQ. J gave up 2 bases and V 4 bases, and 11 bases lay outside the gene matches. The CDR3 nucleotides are TGCGCCAGCAGCCTCAGGTCTAGCGGGTTAACCTACGAGCAGTACTTC. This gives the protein CASSLRSSGLTYEQYF.

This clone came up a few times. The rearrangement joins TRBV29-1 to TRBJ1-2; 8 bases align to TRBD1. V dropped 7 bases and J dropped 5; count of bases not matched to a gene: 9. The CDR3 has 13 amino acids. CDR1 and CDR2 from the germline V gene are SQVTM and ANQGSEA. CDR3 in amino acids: CSAGTGTRYGYTF. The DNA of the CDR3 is TGCAGCGCAGGGACAGGAACGCGGTATGGCTACACCTTC.

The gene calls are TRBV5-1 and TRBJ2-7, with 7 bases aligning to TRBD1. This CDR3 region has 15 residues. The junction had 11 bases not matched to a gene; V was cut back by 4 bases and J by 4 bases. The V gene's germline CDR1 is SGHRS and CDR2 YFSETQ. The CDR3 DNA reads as TGCGCCAGCAGCAACGCCGGGACAGCCGGATACGAGCAGTACTTC. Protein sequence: CASSNAGTAGYEQYF. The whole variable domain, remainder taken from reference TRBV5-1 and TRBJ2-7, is KAGVTQTPRYLIKTRGQQVTLSCSPISGHRSVSWYQQTPGQGLQFLFEYFSETQRNKGNFPGRFSGRQFSNSRSEMNVSTLELGDSALYLCASSNAGTAGYEQYFGPGTRLTVT.

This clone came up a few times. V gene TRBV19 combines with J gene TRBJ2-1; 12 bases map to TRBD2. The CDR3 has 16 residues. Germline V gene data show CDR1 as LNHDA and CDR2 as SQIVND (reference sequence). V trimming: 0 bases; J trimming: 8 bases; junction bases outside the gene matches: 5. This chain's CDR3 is CASSIELAGGPDEQFF. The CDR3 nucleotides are TGTGCCAGTAGTATAGAGCTAGCGGGAGGGCCGGATGAGCAGTTCTTC.

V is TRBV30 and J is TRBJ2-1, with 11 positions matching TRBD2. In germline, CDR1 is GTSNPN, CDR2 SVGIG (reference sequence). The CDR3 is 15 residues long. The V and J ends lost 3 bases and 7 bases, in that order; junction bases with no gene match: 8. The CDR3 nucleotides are TGTGCCTGGAGACCACTAGCGGGAGCGGTGAATGAGCAGTTCTTC. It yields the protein CAWRPLAGAVNEQFF.

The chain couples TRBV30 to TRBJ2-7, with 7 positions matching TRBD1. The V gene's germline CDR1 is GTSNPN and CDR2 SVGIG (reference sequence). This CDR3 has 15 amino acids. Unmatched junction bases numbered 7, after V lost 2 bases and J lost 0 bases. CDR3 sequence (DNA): TGTGCCTGGAGTCCGAAGACAGGGAGCTCCTACGAGCAGTACTTC. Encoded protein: CAWSPKTGSSYEQYF.

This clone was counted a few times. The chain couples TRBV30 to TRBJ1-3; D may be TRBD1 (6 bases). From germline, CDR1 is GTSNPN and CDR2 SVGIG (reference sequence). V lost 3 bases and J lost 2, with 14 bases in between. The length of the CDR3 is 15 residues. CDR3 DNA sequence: TGTGCCTGGAGCGCCTCAACAGGGCCTGGAAACACCATATATTTT. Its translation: CAWSASTGPGNTIYF.

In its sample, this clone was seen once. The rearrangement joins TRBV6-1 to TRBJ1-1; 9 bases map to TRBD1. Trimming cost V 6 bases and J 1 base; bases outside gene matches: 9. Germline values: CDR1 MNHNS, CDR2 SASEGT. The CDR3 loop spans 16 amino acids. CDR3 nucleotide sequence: TGTGCCAGCAGGGAACCGGGACAGGGTTCGAACACTGAAGCTTTCTTT. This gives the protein CASREPGQGSNTEAFF.

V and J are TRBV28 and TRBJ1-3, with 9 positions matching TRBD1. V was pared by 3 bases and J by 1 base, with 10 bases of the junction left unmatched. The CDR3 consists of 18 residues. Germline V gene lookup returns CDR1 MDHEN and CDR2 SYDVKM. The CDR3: CASSFEGTGFRSGNTIYF. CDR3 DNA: TGTGCCAGCAGTTTTGAAGGGACAGGGTTTCGTTCTGGAAACACCATATATTTT.

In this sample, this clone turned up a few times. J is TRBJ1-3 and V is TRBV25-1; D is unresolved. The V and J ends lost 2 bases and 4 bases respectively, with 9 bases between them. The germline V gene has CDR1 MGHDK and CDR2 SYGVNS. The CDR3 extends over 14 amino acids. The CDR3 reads CASSESVRGNTIYF. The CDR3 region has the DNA TGTGCCAGCAGTGAAAGCGTGCGAGGAAACACCATATATTTT.

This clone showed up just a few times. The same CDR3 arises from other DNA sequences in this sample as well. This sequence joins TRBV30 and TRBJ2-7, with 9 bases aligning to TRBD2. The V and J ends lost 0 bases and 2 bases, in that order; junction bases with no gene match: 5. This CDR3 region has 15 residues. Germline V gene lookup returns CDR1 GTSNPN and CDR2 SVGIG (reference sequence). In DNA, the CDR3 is TGTGCCTGGAGTGTACAAGCGGGGGGTCCCTACGAGCAGTACTTC. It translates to CAWSVQAGGPYEQYF.

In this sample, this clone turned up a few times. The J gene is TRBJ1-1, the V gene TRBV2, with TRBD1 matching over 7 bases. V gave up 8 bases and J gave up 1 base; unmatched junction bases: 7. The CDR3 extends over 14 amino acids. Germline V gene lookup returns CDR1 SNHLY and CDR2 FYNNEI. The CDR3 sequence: CASVTGRWNTEAFF. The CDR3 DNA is TGTGCCAGCGTGACAGGGCGATGGAACACTGAAGCTTTCTTT.

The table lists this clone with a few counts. CDR3 protein: CASSLSGFSYNEQFF. In nucleotides, the CDR3 is TGTGCCAGCAGTCTTAGCGGATTCTCCTACAATGAGCAGTTCTTC. The V call is TRBV28, the J call TRBJ2-1; possible D gene TRBD2, 6 bases. CDR1 MDHEN and CDR2 SYDVKM come from the germline V gene. CDR3 length: 15 residues. V was pared by 5 bases and J by 0 bases, with 11 bases between.

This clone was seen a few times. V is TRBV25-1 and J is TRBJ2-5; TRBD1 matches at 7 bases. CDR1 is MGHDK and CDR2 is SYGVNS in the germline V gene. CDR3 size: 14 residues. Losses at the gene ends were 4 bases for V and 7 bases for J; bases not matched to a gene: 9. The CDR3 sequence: CASSGSTGAGTQYF. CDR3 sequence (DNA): TGTGCCAGCAGTGGATCTACAGGGGCGGGGACCCAGTACTTC.

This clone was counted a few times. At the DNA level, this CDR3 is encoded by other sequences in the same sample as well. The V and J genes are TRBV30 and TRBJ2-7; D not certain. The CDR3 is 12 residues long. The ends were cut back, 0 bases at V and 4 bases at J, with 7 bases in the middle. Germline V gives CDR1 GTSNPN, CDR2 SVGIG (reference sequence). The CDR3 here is CAWSVSGYEQYF. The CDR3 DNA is TGTGCCTGGAGTGTCTCAGGATACGAGCAGTACTTC.

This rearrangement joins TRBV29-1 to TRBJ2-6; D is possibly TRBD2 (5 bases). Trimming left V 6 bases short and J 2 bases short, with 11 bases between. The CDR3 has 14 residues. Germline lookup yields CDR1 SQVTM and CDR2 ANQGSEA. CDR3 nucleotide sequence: TGCAGCGTCAGTCACGGGGCTGGGGCCAACGTCCTGACTTTC. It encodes CSVSHGAGANVLTF.

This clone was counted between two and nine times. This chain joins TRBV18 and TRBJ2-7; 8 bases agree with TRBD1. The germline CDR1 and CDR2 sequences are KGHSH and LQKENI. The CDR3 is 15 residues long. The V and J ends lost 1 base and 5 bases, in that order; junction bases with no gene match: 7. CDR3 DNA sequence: TGTGCCAGCTCACCACTTAGGACAGGGTCTAACGAGCAGTACTTC. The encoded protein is CASSPLRTGSNEQYF.

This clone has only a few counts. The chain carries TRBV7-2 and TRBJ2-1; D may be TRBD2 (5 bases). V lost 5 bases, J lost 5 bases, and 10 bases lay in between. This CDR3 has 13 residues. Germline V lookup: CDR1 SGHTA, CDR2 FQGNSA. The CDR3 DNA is TGTGCCAGCAGCCCTCGGGGAGACAATGAGCAGTTCTTC. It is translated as CASSPRGDNEQFF.

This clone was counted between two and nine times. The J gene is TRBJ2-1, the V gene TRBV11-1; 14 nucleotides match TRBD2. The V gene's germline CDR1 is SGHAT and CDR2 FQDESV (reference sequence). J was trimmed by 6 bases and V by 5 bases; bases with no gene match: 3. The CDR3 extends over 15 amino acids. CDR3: CASSLGTSGSNEQFF. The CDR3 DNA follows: TGTGCCAGCAGCCTCGGGACTAGCGGGAGCAATGAGCAGTTCTTC.

The CDR3 loop reads CAWSDAGSTEAFF. CDR3 in DNA: TGTGCCTGGAGTGATGCGGGGTCCACTGAAGCTTTCTTT. The chain links TRBV30 to TRBJ1-1; no definite D call. Germline CDR1 GTSNPN, CDR2 SVGIG (reference sequence). V lost 1 base and J 4 bases, leaving 10 bases between the germline ends. The CDR3 covers 13 residues.

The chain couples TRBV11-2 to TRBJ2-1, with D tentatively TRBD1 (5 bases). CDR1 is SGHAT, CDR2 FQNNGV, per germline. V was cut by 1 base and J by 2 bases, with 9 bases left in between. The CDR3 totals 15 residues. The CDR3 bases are TGTGCCAGCAGCTTAGGAACACAGGCCTACAATGAGCAGTTCTTC. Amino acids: CASSLGTQAYNEQFF.

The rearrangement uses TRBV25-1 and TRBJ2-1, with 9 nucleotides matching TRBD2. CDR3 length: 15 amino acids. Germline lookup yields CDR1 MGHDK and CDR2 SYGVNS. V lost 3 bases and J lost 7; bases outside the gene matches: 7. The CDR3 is CASSEPSLAGNEQFF. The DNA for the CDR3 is TGTGCCAGCAGTGAGCCCTCTCTAGCGGGAAATGAGCAGTTCTTC.

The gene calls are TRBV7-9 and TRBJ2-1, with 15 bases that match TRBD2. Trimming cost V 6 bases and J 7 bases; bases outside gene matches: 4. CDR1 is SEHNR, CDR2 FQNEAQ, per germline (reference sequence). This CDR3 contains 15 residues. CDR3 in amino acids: CASRSGLAGGNEQFF. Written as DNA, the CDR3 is TGTGCCAGCAGGAGCGGACTAGCGGGAGGGAATGAGCAGTTCTTC.

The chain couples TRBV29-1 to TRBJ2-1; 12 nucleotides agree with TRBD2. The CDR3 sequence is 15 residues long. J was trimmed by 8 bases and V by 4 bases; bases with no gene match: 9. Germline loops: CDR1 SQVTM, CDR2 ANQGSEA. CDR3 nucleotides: TGCAGCGTTGTCCGGCTAGCGGGAGGGGGGGATGAGCAGTTCTTC. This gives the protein CSVVRLAGGGDEQFF.

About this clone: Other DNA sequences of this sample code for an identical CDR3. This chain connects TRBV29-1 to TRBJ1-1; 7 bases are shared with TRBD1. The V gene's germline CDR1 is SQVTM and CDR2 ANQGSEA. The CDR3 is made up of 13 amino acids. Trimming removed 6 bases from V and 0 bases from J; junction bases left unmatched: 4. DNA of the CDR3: TGCAGCGTAGGACAGGTTCTGAACACTGAAGCTTTCTTT. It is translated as CSVGQVLNTEAFF.

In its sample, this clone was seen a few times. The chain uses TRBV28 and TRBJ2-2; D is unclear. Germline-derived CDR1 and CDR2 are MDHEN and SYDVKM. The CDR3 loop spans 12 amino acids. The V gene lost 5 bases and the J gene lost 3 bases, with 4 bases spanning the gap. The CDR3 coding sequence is TGTGCCAGCAGTACATACACCGGGGAGCTGTTTTTT. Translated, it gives CASSTYTGELFF.